The source of this TCR beta chain is a study of PD-1 blockade in classical Hodgkin lymphoma. The wider study: The patients were dosed with nivolumab 3 mg/kg, infused intravenously every 2 weeks. Findings and limits, study-wide: Baseline diversity was lower in partial responders and progressors than complete responders. Before treatment, TCR diversity in newly diagnosed patients was reportedly lower than in healthy donors.

Sample time point: cycle 4 day 1 (C4D1), after five to seven weeks of nivolumab. Every patient relapsed after autologous stem cell transplantation, and brentuximab vedotin exposure varied. CD8+ T cell isolation from thawed PBMCs was performed by magnetic negative selection. This clone appeared a single time. Its specificity is not known. The junction does not match germline at one end; this may be a read error. The germline gives CDR1 SGHVS, CDR2 FNYEAQ. CDR3 length equals 14 residues. The data were produced by immunoSEQ multiplex PCR, yet TCRdb's version contains in-frame clones alone and is incomplete. The sample includes 4,500 to 6,000 clones, around 65% seen only once; the top ten take around 24%.

The sample consisted of CD8+ T cells from blood, taken before the fourth cycle of nivolumab. The source is a human donor with classical Hodgkin lymphoma. V usage is TRBV7-6 and J usage is TRBJ2-7, with a possible D match to TRBD1 (5 bases). CDR3 protein: CASSLDPGSYKQYF. The CDR3 nucleotides are TGTGCCAGCAGCTTAGACCCAGGGTCCTACAAGCAGTACTTC.